The 3 T cell receptor beta chains listed next were all sequenced from one sample in a study of blood T cell repertoires in COVID-19 (dated by TCRdb to 2019 to 2021). Library preparation used the immunoSEQ multiplex PCR assay. Here the immuneACCESS table is served through TCRdb, limited to in-frame sequences with V and J called. Missing clones are a known gap in these copies; in checked studies unresolved V genes cover under half, and the rest lacks a known reason. Within this sample are 300,000 to 350,000 clones, with about four fifths of them counted one time only. Of the sample, roughly 3% falls within the top ten clones. The sequencing input was peripheral blood. These receptors were taken from a man between 25 and 39 years old with active or convalescent COVID-19.

The chain uses TRBV27 and TRBJ2-7; the D gene is possibly TRBD2 (6 bases). Germline V gene sequence: CDR1 MNHEY, CDR2 SMNVEV (reference sequence). V was clipped by 3 bases and J by 9 bases, with 18 bases between them. This CDR3 has 14 amino acids. The DNA of the CDR3 is TGTGCCAGCAGTTTCCTTGGGGAGGCGCGCGGGCAGTACTTC. It codes for CASSFLGEARGQYF.

The rearrangement joins TRBV19 to TRBJ2-2; the D gene is possibly TRBD1 (5 bases). The CDR3 totals 16 residues. V was trimmed by 6 bases and J by 1 base, leaving 15 bases between them. The germline CDR1 and CDR2 sequences are LNHDA and SQIVND (reference sequence). This chain's CDR3 is CASSIIGTGNTGELFF. DNA of the CDR3: TGTGCCAGTAGCATCATCGGCACAGGGAACACCGGGGAGCTGTTTTTT.

This clone is a singleton in its sample. The chain uses TRBV11-3 and TRBJ2-7; tentative D call: TRBD1 (6 bases). CDR3 length: 15 amino acids. Trimming removed 0 bases at V and 3 bases at J, with 12 bases between. Germline V gene sequence: CDR1 SGHNT, CDR2 YENEEA. The DNA of the CDR3 is TGTGCCAGCAGCTTAGAGGGGGCGAATGTCTACGAGCAGTACTTC. Translated, it gives CASSLEGANVYEQYF.